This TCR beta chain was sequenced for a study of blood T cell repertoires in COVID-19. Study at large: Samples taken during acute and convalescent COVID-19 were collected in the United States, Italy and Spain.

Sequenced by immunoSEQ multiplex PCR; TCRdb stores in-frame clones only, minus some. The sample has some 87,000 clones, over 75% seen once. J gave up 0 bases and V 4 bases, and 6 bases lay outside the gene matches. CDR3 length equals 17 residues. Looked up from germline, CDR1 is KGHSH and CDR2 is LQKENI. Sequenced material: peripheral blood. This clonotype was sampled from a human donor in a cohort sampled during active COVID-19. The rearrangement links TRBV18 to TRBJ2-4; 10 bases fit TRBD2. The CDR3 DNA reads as TGTGCCAGCTCACGGCTAGCGGGGGCCCTAGCCAAAAACATTCAGTACTTC. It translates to CASSRLAGALAKNIQYF. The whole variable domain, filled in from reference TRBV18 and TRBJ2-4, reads NAGVMQNPRHLVRRRGQEARLRCSPMKGHSHVYWYRQLPEEGLKFMVYLQKENIIDESGMPKERFSAEFPKEGPSILRIQQVVRGDSAAYFCASSRLAGALAKNIQYFGAGTRLSVL.